This T cell receptor beta chain emerged from a study of cytomegalovirus exposure and HLA in healthy donors. Overall study findings and caveats: Researchers reported that a few CMV-associated chains were confirmed in vitro as CMV antigen-specific. There were some public TCRs occurring in many donors, but most TCR sequences were rare.

The PCR had 60 Vbeta and 13 Jbeta primers. Clones were sequenced by immunoSEQ multiplex PCR, and TCRdb holds only the in-frame ones, with some missing. There are 200,000 to 300,000 clones in the sample; roughly 86% occur only once, and roughly 2% lies in the top ten. This clone came up once. The antigen remains unidentified. V gave up 1 base and J gave up 4 bases; unmatched junction bases: 7. The CDR3 runs 16 residues. Germline V lookup: CDR1 LGHNA, CDR2 YNFKEQ. This clonotype originated in a woman aged 40 to 50 in good health and CMV-seropositive. Sequences were obtained from PBMCs. The chain couples TRBV4-2 to TRBJ2-3; 8 bases are shared with TRBD1. The CDR3 nucleotides read TGTGCCAGCAGCCAAGGGGCAGGGGGCTGGTCAGATACGCAGTATTTT. Translating it yields CASSQGAGGWSDTQYF.